Shown below are 17 T cell receptor beta chains from a single sample sequenced in a study of blood T cell repertoires in COVID-19. Assay used: immunoSEQ multiplex PCR; TCRdb lists only in-frame clones, some missing. The sample records approximately 52,000 clones, 75% to 95% being singletons. The sample taken for sequencing was peripheral blood. These receptors originate from a human donor with active COVID-19. The donor label of this sample is uncertain.

J is TRBJ2-4 and V is TRBV5-1, with 7 bases matching TRBD2. CDR3 length: 16 residues. Germline-derived CDR1 and CDR2 are SGHRS and YFSETQ. Germline trimming cut 0 bases from V and 2 bases from J; bases unmatched to any gene: 5. In DNA form, the CDR3 reads TGCGCCAGCAGCTTGGTAGGGAGCGGGACCAAAAACATTCAGTACTTC. This translates into CASSLVGSGTKNIQYF.

V and J are TRBV5-1 and TRBJ1-4, with D tentatively TRBD1 (5 bases). The CDR3 is 15 residues long. Trimming left V 4 bases short and J 5 bases short, with 15 bases between. CDR1 is SGHRS and CDR2 is YFSETQ in the germline V gene. The CDR3 reads CASSPRDGDNEKLFF. DNA of the CDR3: TGCGCCAGCAGCCCGCGGGACGGCGACAATGAAAAACTGTTTTTT.

As regards this clone: An end of the junction does not agree with germline; a read error may underlie this. V and J are TRBV7-7 and TRBJ1-1; perhaps TRBD1 as D (5 bases). The CDR3 loop spans 17 amino acids. Germline CDR1 reads SSHAT; CDR2 reads FNYEAQ (reference sequence). CDR3 sequence: CASSPISPKGMNTEAFF. The DNA for the CDR3 is TGTGCTAGCAGCCCTATATCCCCCAAGGGGATGAACACTGAAGCTTTCTTT.

This clone came up a few times. Written as DNA, the CDR3 is TGTGCCAGTAGTAGGACTAGCGGGAGCTACGGCACCGGGGAGCTGTTTTTT. This gives the protein CASSRTSGSYGTGELFF. The chain links TRBV19 to TRBJ2-2, with TRBD2 matching 13 bases. The CDR3 runs to 17 residues. V was clipped by 4 bases and J by 4 bases; unmatched bases: 6. Germline CDR1 and CDR2: LNHDA and SQIVND (reference sequence).

The V and J genes are TRBV18 and TRBJ1-2; D is unresolved. This CDR3 has 13 residues. The V end was cut by 5 bases, the J end by 7 bases, with 14 bases between. Germline V gene sequence: CDR1 KGHSH, CDR2 LQKENI. The CDR3 DNA reads TGTGCCAGCTCAGCTCCGGCGGGTTTTGGCTACACCTTC. Protein sequence: CASSAPAGFGYTF.

J is TRBJ1-6 and V is TRBV18; the D gene is possibly TRBD1 (5 bases). The CDR3 runs to 14 residues. The ends were cut back, 3 bases at V and 7 bases at J, with 10 bases in the middle. Germline assignment: CDR1 KGHSH and CDR2 LQKENI. The CDR3 region has the DNA TGTGCCAGCTCACCCGGACGGACAAATTCACCCCTCCACTTT. Amino acid sequence: CASSPGRTNSPLHF.

This chain links TRBV5-1 with TRBJ2-6, with D perhaps TRBD2 (5 bases). The CDR3 length is 14 residues. V was pared by 7 bases and J by 4 bases, with 12 bases between. CDR1 and CDR2 from the germline V gene are SGHRS and YFSETQ. Here the CDR3 DNA reads TGCGCCAGCGGCCAGGAGGACGGGGCCAACGTCCTGACTTTC. Encoded protein: CASGQEDGANVLTF.

The chain has TRBV7-9 and TRBJ1-5, with D hard to call. Deletions cut 6 bases from V and 10 bases from J, with 16 bases between. Germline CDR1 and CDR2: SEHNR and FQNEAQ (reference sequence). The CDR3 length is 13 residues. The CDR3 DNA reads TGTGCCAGCAGTTCCCCCCCCGGGAGACCCCAGCATTTT. Its translation: CASSSPPGRPQHF. Together with reference TRBV7-9 and TRBJ1-5, the CDR3 gives the full variable domain: DTGVSQNPRHKITKRGQNVTFRCDPISEHNRLYWYRQTLGQGPEFLTYFQNEAQLEKSRLLSDRFSAERPKGSFSTLEIQRTEQGDSAMYLCASSSPPGRPQHFGDGTRLSIL.

The CDR3 is CASSSPGQGERQYF. In DNA, the CDR3 is TGTGCCAGCAGTTCCCCGGGACAGGGGGAGCGGCAGTACTTC. This chain joins TRBV28 and TRBJ2-7, with 11 nucleotides matching TRBD1. CDR3 length: 14 amino acids. CDR1 is MDHEN and CDR2 is SYDVKM in the germline V gene. J was trimmed by 9 bases and V by 4 bases; bases with no gene match: 8.

The rearrangement uses TRBV5-4 and TRBJ1-2; D is unresolved. Trimming removed 4 bases from V and 4 bases from J, with 11 bases in between. The CDR3 spans 13 residues. CDR1 and CDR2 from the germline V gene are SGHNT and YYREEE (reference sequence). The CDR3 is CASSPPGSYGYTF. The CDR3, as DNA: TGTGCCAGCAGCCCCCCCGGTAGCTATGGCTACACCTTC.

The rearrangement uses TRBV19 and TRBJ2-3; 11 bases agree with TRBD2. Looked up from germline, CDR1 is LNHDA and CDR2 is SQIVND (reference sequence). There are 16 residues in the CDR3. Trimming at V came to 5 bases and at J to 2 bases, leaving 6 bases not matched to a gene. Here the CDR3 DNA reads TGTGCCAGTAGTTCCCGACTAGCGGGGTTCACAGATACGCAGTATTTT. It is translated as CASSSRLAGFTDTQYF.

The chain is built from TRBV3-1 (or the pseudogene TRBV3-2) and TRBJ2-6, with 7 bases fitting TRBD1. Germline assignment: CDR1 LGHDT and CDR2 YNNKEL (reference sequence). This CDR3 has 18 residues. The V gene end was trimmed by 4 bases and the J gene end by 1 base; junction bases not matched to a gene: 10. The CDR3 nucleotides are TGTGCCAGCAGCCCCACACTTTCGACAGGGTCTGGGGCCAACGTCCTGACTTTC. Its translation is CASSPTLSTGSGANVLTF.

V usage is TRBV4-2 and J usage is TRBJ1-1; D not certain. V was pared by 0 bases and J by 1 base, with 15 bases between. CDR1 is LGHNA and CDR2 is YNFKEQ in the germline V gene. The CDR3 runs to 17 residues. The chain's CDR3 is CASSQDKGRRGNTEAFF. Here the CDR3 DNA reads TGTGCCAGCAGCCAAGATAAAGGGAGAAGAGGGAACACTGAAGCTTTCTTT.

V gene TRBV5-5 combines with J gene TRBJ2-3; 9 nucleotides align to TRBD1. Germline assignment: CDR1 SGHKS and CDR2 YYEKEE (reference sequence). This CDR3 has 16 amino acids. Trimming removed 3 bases from V and 0 bases from J; junction bases left unmatched: 5. For the CDR3, the DNA is TGTGCCAGCAGCTCCGGCGGGACAGGGAGCACAGATACGCAGTATTTT. Translating gives CASSSGGTGSTDTQYF.

The CDR3 region is CASNSGASNQPQHF. In nucleotides, the CDR3 is TGTGCCAGCAATTCCGGAGCGAGCAATCAGCCCCAGCATTTT. V gene TRBV6-6 combines with J gene TRBJ1-5; D is unclear. The germline CDR1 and CDR2 sequences are MNHNY and SVGAGI (reference sequence). CDR3 length equals 14 residues. Trimming cost V 7 bases and J 1 base, with 11 bases left between them.

J is TRBJ2-1 and V is TRBV27, with D maybe TRBD2 (5 bases). Germline values: CDR1 MNHEY, CDR2 SMNVEV (reference sequence). Trimming left V 5 bases short and J 5 bases short, with 13 bases between. CDR3 length: 14 residues. CDR3 DNA: TGTGCCAGCAGTGAGGGAGCGGTGAACAATGAGCAGTTCTTC. As protein: CASSEGAVNNEQFF.

Only one count was recorded for this clone. J is TRBJ1-1 and V is TRBV3-1 (or the pseudogene TRBV3-2); 11 positions agree with TRBD1. The CDR3 length is 16 residues. Trimming at V came to 5 bases and at J to 3 bases, leaving 8 bases not matched to a gene. The germline V gene has CDR1 LGHDT and CDR2 YNNKEL (reference sequence). In nucleotides, the CDR3 is TGTGCCAGCAGCGCGGACAGGGGGCGATGGGACACTGAAGCTTTCTTT. It specifies CASSADRGRWDTEAFF.